This T cell receptor beta chain comes out of a study of blood T cell repertoires in COVID-19. This CDR3 is 16 amino acids long. V was pared by 6 bases and J by 6 bases, with 21 bases between. Germline values: CDR1 KGHSH, CDR2 LQKENI. Sequencing was performed with immunoSEQ multiplex PCR; in TCRdb, only in-frame clones are kept and a portion is missing. The sample has 95,000 to 110,000 clones, 84% seen once; the top ten hold under 15%. The sequencing sample was made of peripheral blood. The chain uses TRBV18 and TRBJ2-1, with D perhaps matching TRBD2 (5 bases). The receptor was derived from a human donor in a cohort sampled during active or convalescent COVID-19. CDR3 in DNA: TGTGCCAGCTCCATCCGGGGAACTTTCGCAAGCAATGAGCAGTTCTTC. It translates to CASSIRGTFASNEQFF.